A single sample gave rise to the 9 T cell receptor beta chains below, sequenced in a study of blood T cell repertoires in COVID-19. The protocol was immunoSEQ multiplex PCR, while the TCRdb copy is restricted to in-frame clones and leaves out a portion. Seen here are 25,000 to 30,000 clones, approximately 71% observed once, and the top ten hold about a sixth. The sample taken for sequencing was peripheral blood. The receptors were gathered from a human donor in a cohort sampled during active COVID-19.

This clone appeared a single time. This sequence joins TRBV2 and TRBJ1-2; perhaps TRBD1 as D (5 bases). Germline V gene data show CDR1 as SNHLY and CDR2 as FYNNEI. This CDR3 has 11 amino acids. V was clipped by 6 bases and J by 5 bases, with 7 bases between them. CDR3 nucleotides: TGTGCCAGCAGCAGGGTGTATGGCTACACCTTC. Translation gives CASSRVYGYTF.

The rearrangement joins TRBV4-1 to TRBJ2-7; tentatively, D is TRBD2 (6 bases). Trimming stripped 3 bases from V and 2 bases from J, with 17 bases between. CDR1 MGHRA and CDR2 YSYEKL come from the germline V gene. This CDR3 contains 16 residues. The chain's CDR3 is CASSQGLSKRAYEQYF. CDR3 in DNA: TGCGCCAGCAGCCAGGGACTCAGCAAGAGAGCCTACGAGCAGTACTTC.

This CDR3 reads CASSTADRDNEQFF. For the CDR3, the DNA is TGTGCCAGCAGCACCGCGGACAGGGACAATGAGCAGTTCTTC. The chain recombines TRBV11-2 with TRBJ2-1; 8 nucleotides align to TRBD1. The CDR3 runs to 14 residues. The J segment lost 5 bases and the V segment lost 5 bases, leaving 5 bases of the junction unmatched. Germline V gene sequence: CDR1 SGHAT, CDR2 FQNNGV.

This clone was seen a handful of times. The rearrangement uses TRBV7-9 and TRBJ1-2, with D uncertain. CDR3 size: 12 residues. In germline, CDR1 is SEHNR, CDR2 FQNEAQ (reference sequence). V lost 5 bases, J lost 6 bases, and 10 bases lay in between. The CDR3 DNA reads TGTGCCAGCAGCCCCGGTATGAATGGCTACACCTTC. Protein sequence: CASSPGMNGYTF. The full variable domain, in which reference TRBV7-9 and TRBJ1-2 provide the parts outside the CDR3, is DTGVSQNPRHKITKRGQNVTFRCDPISEHNRLYWYRQTLGQGPEFLTYFQNEAQLEKSRLLSDRFSAERPKGSFSTLEIQRTEQGDSAMYLCASSPGMNGYTFGSGTRLTVV.

V and J are TRBV20-1 and TRBJ1-2; D gene ambiguous. This CDR3 spans 11 amino acids. Trimming shortened V by 0 bases and J by 5 bases, and 4 bases separated the two germline ends. CDR1 and CDR2 (germline): DFQATT, SNEGSKA (reference sequence). As DNA, the CDR3 is TGCAGTGCTAGAGATCGGTATGGCTACACCTTC. Translation: CSARDRYGYTF.

Written as DNA, the CDR3 is TGCGCCAGCAGCCAAGATACAGCCCCATCTGGGGCCAACGTCCTGACTTTC. Encoded protein: CASSQDTAPSGANVLTF. The J gene is TRBJ2-6, the V gene TRBV4-3; D call uncertain. V was shortened by 0 bases and J by 1 base, with 10 bases between the two germline ends. The CDR3 consists of 17 residues. The germline V gene encodes CDR1 LGHNA and CDR2 YSLEER.

This chain links TRBV5-1 with TRBJ2-1, with D possibly matching TRBD1 (6 bases). The CDR3 is made up of 18 amino acids. Trimming removed 0 bases at V and 7 bases at J, with 23 bases between. In germline, CDR1 is SGHRS, CDR2 YFSETQ. CDR3 in DNA: TGCGCCAGCAGCTTGGATTTAAACAGGGTTATCCTAGGGAATGAGCAGTTCTTC. This translates into CASSLDLNRVILGNEQFF.

This clone was observed a single time. This chain joins TRBV6-5 and TRBJ2-3; 11 bases agree with TRBD2. The CDR3 consists of 15 residues. Germline V gene lookup returns CDR1 MNHEY and CDR2 SVGAGI. Trimming cost V 5 bases and J 5 bases; bases outside gene matches: 6. CDR3 nucleotides: TGTGCCAGCAGTCCACTAGCGGGAGCGAAAGATACGCAGTATTTT. It codes for CASSPLAGAKDTQYF.

The chain is built from TRBV27 and TRBJ2-7, with a possible D match to TRBD1 (5 bases). The germline V gene has CDR1 MNHEY and CDR2 SMNVEV (reference sequence). This CDR3 region has 13 residues. Trimming cost V 6 bases and J 0 bases, with 9 bases left between them. The CDR3 nucleotides read TGTGCCAGCAGGCGAACAGGCTCCTACGAGCAGTACTTC. Translating it yields CASRRTGSYEQYF.